This T cell receptor (beta chain) was observed in a study of T cell repertoires in cytomegalovirus infection. In the study overall: CMV infection together with matching HLA type was indicated by public TCR beta signatures. Study-level results: Frequencies of public TCR beta families were cumulated, and this identified carriers of CMV plus the relevant HLA. It was HLA-C-restricted CMV-specific TCR beta clonotypes that dominated the response ex vivo.

For this clonotype: Its antigen is currently unknown.

TCRdb re-called the reads through MiXCR, storing one row per CDR3 protein. The sample has about 300,000 distinct CDR3 sequences; roughly 9.3% are singletons. The clonotype was recovered from a human donor in good health (CMV status not recorded). Some clones in this sample may be carry-over from other donors' samples. The sequenced sample was PBMCs.

Written as DNA, the CDR3 is TGTGCCAGCAGCCAATCTGTTCAGAATTATCAAGAGACCCAGTACTTC. Protein: CASSQSVQNYQETQYF. The V call is TRBV4-2, the J call TRBJ2-5; D gene unclear. Trimming took 2 bases from V and 2 from J, leaving 15 bases between them. The CDR3 consists of 16 residues. The V gene's germline CDR1 is LGHNA and CDR2 YNFKEQ.